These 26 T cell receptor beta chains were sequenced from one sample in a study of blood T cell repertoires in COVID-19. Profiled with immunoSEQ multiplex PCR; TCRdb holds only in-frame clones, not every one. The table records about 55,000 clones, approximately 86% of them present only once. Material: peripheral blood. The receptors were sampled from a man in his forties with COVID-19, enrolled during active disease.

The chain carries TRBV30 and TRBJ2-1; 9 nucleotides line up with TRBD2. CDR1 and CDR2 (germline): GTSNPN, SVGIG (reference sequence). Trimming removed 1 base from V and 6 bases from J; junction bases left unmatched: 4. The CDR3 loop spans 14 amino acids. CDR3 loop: CAWSAGLASNEQFF. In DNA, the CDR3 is TGTGCCTGGAGTGCCGGACTAGCGAGCAATGAGCAGTTCTTC.

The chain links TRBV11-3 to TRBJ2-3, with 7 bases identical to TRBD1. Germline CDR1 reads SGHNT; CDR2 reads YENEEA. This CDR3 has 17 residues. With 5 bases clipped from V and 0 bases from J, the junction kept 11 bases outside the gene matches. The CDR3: CASSTPRTGPSTDTQYF. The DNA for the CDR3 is TGTGCCAGCAGCACACCCCGGACAGGCCCCAGCACAGATACGCAGTATTTT.

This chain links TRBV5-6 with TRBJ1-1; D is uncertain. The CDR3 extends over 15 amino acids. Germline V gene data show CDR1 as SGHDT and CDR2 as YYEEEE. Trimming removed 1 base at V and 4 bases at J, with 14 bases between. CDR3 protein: CASSLWGGSATEAFF. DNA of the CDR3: TGTGCCAGCAGCTTGTGGGGAGGAAGTGCCACTGAAGCTTTCTTT.

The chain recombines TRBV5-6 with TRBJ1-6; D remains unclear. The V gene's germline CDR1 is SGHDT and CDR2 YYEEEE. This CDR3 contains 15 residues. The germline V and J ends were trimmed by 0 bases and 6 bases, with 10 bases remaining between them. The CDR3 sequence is CASSLGGLINSPLHF. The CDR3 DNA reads TGTGCCAGCAGCTTGGGAGGGCTGATTAATTCACCCCTCCACTTT.

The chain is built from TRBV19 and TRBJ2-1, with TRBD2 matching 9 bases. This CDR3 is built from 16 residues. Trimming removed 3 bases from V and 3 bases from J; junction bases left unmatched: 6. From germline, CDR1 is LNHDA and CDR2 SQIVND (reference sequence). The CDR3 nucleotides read TGTGCCAGTAGTATGGCTAGCGGGATGAACTACAATGAGCAGTTCTTC. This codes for CASSMASGMNYNEQFF. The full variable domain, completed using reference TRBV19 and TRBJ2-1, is DGGITQSPKYLFRKEGQNVTLSCEQNLNHDAMYWYRQDPGQGLRLIYYSQIVNDFQKGDIAEGYSVSREKKESFPLTVTSAQKNPTAFYLCASSMASGMNYNEQFFGPGTRLTVL.

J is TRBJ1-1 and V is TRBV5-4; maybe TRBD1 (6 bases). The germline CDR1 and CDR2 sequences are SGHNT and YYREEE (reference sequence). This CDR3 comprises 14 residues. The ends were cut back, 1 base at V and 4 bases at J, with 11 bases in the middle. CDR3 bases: TGTGCCAGCAGCTTGAAGGGGGAAGGCACTGAAGCTTTCTTT. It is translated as CASSLKGEGTEAFF.

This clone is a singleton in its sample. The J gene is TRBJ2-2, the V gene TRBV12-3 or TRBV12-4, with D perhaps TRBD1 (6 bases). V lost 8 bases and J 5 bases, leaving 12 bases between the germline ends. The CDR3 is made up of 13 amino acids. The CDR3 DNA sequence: TGTGCCAGCGATACAGGGCGAACCGGGGAGCTGTTTTTT. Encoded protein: CASDTGRTGELFF.

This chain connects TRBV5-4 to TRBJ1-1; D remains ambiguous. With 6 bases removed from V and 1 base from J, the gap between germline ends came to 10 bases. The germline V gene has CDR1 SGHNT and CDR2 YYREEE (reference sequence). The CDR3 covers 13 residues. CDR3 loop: CASTLRGNTEAFF. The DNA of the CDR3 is TGTGCCAGCACCCTGAGAGGGAACACTGAAGCTTTCTTT.

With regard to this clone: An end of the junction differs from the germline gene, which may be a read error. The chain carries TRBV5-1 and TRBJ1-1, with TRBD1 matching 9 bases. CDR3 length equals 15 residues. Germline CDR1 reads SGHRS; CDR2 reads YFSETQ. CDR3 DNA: TGCGCCAGCAGCTTGGCAGGACAGGGGAACGCTGAAGCTTTCTTT. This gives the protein CASSLAGQGNAEAFF.

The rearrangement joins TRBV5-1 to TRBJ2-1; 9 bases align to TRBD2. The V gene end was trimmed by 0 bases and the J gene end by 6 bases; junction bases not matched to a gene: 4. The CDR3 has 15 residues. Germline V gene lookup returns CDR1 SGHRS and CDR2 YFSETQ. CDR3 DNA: TGCGCCAGCAGCTTGGATAGCGGGGGCCTCAATGAGCAGTTCTTC. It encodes CASSLDSGGLNEQFF.

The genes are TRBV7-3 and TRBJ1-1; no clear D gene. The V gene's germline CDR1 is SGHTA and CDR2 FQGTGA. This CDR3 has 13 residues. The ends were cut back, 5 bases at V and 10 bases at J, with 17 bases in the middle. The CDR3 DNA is TGTGCCAGCAGCCTCGTGGAGCAAAGCCGAGCTTTCTTT. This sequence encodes CASSLVEQSRAFF.

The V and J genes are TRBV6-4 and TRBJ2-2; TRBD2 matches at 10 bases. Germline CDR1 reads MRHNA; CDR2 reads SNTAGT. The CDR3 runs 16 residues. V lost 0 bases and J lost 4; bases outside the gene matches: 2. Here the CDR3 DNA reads TGTGCCAGCAGTGACTCTAGCGGGGGGCTCACCGGGGAGCTGTTTTTT. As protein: CASSDSSGGLTGELFF.

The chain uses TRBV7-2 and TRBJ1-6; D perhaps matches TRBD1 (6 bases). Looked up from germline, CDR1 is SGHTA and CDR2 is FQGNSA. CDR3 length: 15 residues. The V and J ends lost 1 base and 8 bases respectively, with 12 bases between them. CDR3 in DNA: TGTGCCAGCAGCTTAGATCAGGGGAGAGATTCACCCCTCCACTTT. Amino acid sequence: CASSLDQGRDSPLHF.

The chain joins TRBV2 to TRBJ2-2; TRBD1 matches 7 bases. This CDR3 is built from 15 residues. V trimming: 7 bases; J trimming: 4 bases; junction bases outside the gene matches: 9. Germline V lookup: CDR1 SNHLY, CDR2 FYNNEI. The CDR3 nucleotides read TGTGCCAGCATGAGAGACAGGGCGGGCACCGGGGAGCTGTTTTTT. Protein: CASMRDRAGTGELFF.

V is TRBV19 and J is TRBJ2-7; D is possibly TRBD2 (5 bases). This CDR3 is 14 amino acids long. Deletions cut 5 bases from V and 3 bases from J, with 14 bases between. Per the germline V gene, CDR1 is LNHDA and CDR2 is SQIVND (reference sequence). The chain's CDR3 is CASSPQVGSYEQYF. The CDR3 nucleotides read TGTGCCAGTAGTCCTCAGGTGGGGAGCTACGAGCAGTACTTC.

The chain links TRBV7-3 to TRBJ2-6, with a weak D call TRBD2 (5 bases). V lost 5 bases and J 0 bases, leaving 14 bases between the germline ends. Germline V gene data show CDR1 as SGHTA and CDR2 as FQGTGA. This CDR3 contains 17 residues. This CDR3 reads CASSLGISSSGANVLTF. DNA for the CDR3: TGTGCCAGCAGCCTCGGGATTTCCAGCTCTGGGGCCAACGTCCTGACTTTC.

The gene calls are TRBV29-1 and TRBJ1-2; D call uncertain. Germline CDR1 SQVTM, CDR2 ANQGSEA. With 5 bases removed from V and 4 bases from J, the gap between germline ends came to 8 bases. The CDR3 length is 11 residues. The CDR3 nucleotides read TGCAGCGTTCGGGTATCCTATGGCTACACCTTC. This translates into CSVRVSYGYTF.

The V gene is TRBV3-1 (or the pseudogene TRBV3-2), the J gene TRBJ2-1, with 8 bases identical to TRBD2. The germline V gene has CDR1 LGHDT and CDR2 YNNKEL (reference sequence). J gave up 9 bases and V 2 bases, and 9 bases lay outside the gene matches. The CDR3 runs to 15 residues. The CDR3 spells CASSQRAGGLGEQFF. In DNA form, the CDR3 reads TGTGCCAGCAGCCAACGTGCGGGAGGCCTCGGTGAGCAGTTCTTC.

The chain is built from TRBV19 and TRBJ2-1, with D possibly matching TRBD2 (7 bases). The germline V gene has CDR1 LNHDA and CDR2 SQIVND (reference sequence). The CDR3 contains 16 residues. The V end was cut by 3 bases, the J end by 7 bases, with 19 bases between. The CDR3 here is CASSIFGGGPYNEQFF. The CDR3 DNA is TGTGCCAGTAGTATCTTTGGGGGGGGGCCGTATAATGAGCAGTTCTTC. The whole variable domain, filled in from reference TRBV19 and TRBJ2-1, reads DGGITQSPKYLFRKEGQNVTLSCEQNLNHDAMYWYRQDPGQGLRLIYYSQIVNDFQKGDIAEGYSVSREKKESFPLTVTSAQKNPTAFYLCASSIFGGGPYNEQFFGPGTRLTVL.

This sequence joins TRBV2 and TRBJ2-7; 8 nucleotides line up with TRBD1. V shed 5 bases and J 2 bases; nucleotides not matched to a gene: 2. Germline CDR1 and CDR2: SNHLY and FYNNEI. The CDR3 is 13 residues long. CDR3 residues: CASSLQGAYEQYF. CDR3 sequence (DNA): TGTGCCAGCAGTCTACAGGGGGCCTACGAGCAGTACTTC.

CDR3 loop: CASSDRVNQPQHF. In DNA, the CDR3 is TGTGCCAGCAGTGACAGAGTCAATCAGCCCCAGCATTTT. The chain has TRBV12-3 or TRBV12-4 and TRBJ1-5; D might be TRBD1 (5 bases). The V and J ends lost 5 bases and 3 bases respectively, with 8 bases between them. The CDR3 covers 13 residues.

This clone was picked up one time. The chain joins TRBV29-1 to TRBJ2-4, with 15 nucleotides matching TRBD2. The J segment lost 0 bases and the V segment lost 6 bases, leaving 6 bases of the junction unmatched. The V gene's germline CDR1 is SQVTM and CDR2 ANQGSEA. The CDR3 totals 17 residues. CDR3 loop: CSVSGLAGGRAKNIQYF. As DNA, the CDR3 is TGCAGCGTGTCAGGACTAGCGGGGGGGCGAGCCAAAAACATTCAGTACTTC. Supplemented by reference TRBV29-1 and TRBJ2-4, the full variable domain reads SAVISQKPSRDICQRGTSLTIQCQVDSQVTMMFWYRQQPGQSLTLIATANQGSEATYESGFVIDKFPISRPNLTFSTLTVSNMSPEDSSIYLCSVSGLAGGRAKNIQYFGAGTRLSVL.

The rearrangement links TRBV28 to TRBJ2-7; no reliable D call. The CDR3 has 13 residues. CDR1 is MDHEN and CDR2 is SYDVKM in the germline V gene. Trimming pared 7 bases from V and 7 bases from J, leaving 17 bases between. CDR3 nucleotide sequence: TGTGCCAGCACCCCTGGCGGAGTGAAAGAGCAGTACTTC. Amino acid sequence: CASTPGGVKEQYF.

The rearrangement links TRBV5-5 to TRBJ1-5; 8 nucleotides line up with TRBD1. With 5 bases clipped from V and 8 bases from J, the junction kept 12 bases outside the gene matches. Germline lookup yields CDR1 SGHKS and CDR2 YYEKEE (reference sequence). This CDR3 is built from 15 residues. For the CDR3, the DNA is TGTGCCAGCAGACCACAGGGGGTAGGGGGTGAGCCCCAGCATTTT. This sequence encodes CASRPQGVGGEPQHF.

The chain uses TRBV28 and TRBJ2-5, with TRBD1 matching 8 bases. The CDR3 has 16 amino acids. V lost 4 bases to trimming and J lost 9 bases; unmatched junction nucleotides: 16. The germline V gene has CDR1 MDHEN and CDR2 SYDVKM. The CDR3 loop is CASSSAGTGASMPQYF. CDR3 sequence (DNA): TGTGCCAGCAGTTCCGCCGGGACAGGAGCTTCTATGCCCCAGTACTTC.

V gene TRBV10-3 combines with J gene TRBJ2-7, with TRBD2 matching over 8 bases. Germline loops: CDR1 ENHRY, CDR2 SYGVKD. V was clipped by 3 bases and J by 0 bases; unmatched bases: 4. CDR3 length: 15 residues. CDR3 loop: CAISERAGVSYEQYF. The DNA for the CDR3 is TGTGCCATCAGTGAACGAGCGGGAGTCTCCTACGAGCAGTACTTC.